The 27 T cell receptor beta chains given below trace back to one sample, sequenced in a study of blood T cell repertoires in COVID-19. Assay used: immunoSEQ multiplex PCR; TCRdb lists only in-frame clones, some missing. There are 350,000 to 400,000 clones in the sample; about 90% occur only once, and 2.5% to 3% lies in the top ten. Sequencing was done on a sample of PBMCs or T cells enriched from blood (not recorded which). The receptors stem from a woman in her 30s who had recovered from COVID-19.

The rearrangement uses TRBV28 and TRBJ1-5, with D uncertain. Trimming shortened V by 7 bases and J by 4 bases, and 11 bases separated the two germline ends. Germline V gives CDR1 MDHEN, CDR2 SYDVKM. The length of the CDR3 is 13 residues. The CDR3 sequence is CASTSGFNQPQHF. In DNA, the CDR3 is TGTGCCAGCACATCCGGGTTTAATCAGCCCCAGCATTTT.

This chain connects TRBV11-3 to TRBJ1-1; D is unresolved. The CDR3 spans 14 residues. Germline assignment: CDR1 SGHNT and CDR2 YENEEA. Trimming removed 1 base from V and 1 base from J, with 7 bases in between. Here the CDR3 reads CASSLGAENTEAFF. The CDR3 nucleotides read TGTGCCAGCAGCTTAGGGGCAGAGAACACTGAAGCTTTCTTT.

The chain combines TRBV6-4 with TRBJ2-2; a weak D match, TRBD2 (6 bases). Germline CDR1 and CDR2: MRHNA and SNTAGT. V was shortened by 8 bases and J by 3 bases, with 10 bases between the two germline ends. The CDR3 is 13 residues long. Here the CDR3 DNA reads TGTGCCAGCGGGAGGTGGGACACCGGGGAGCTGTTTTTT. This codes for CASGRWDTGELFF.

This sequence joins TRBV28 and TRBJ1-2; D is possibly TRBD1 (6 bases). The CDR3 runs 14 residues. Trimming took 7 bases from V and 4 from J, leaving 16 bases between them. The germline V gene has CDR1 MDHEN and CDR2 SYDVKM. CDR3 sequence (DNA): TGTGCCAGCACCCTAGGGGGTAGGGGCTATGGCTACACCTTC. Its translation is CASTLGGRGYGYTF.

This clone was seen more than once but under ten times. The J gene is TRBJ2-1, the V gene TRBV5-8; 8 nucleotides line up with TRBD1. The CDR3 loop spans 15 amino acids. Germline V lookup: CDR1 SGHTS, CDR2 YDEGEE. V dropped 3 bases and J dropped 7; count of bases not matched to a gene: 9. The CDR3 nucleotides are TGTGCCAGCAGCTCCAGGGGGCAAATGGGGAATGAGCAGTTCTTC. Translation: CASSSRGQMGNEQFF.

This clone is a singleton in its sample. J is TRBJ1-1 and V is TRBV6-5, with D perhaps TRBD1 (6 bases). This CDR3 comprises 13 residues. Germline-derived CDR1 and CDR2 are MNHEY and SVGAGI. The V end lost 2 bases, the J end lost 4 bases, and 8 bases lay between the germline ends. The CDR3 DNA reads as TGTGCCAGCAGTTACACGGACAGCACTGAAGCTTTCTTT. It encodes CASSYTDSTEAFF.

The chain links TRBV29-1 to TRBJ1-4; the D is unclear. V was shortened by 4 bases and J by 5 bases, with 11 bases between the two germline ends. The CDR3 totals 13 residues. Germline CDR1 reads SQVTM; CDR2 reads ANQGSEA. Here the CDR3 DNA reads TGCAGCGTTGGGCCGGAGAGGAATGAAAAACTGTTTTTT. Translating it yields CSVGPERNEKLFF.

The rearrangement joins TRBV28 to TRBJ1-6; a possible D gene is TRBD1 (6 bases). This CDR3 spans 16 amino acids. From germline, CDR1 is MDHEN and CDR2 SYDVKM. Trimming shortened V by 6 bases and J by 5 bases, and 17 bases separated the two germline ends. Here the CDR3 DNA reads TGTGCCAGCAGGTTACCCCGTCAGGGGCATAATTCACCCCTCCACTTT. It specifies CASRLPRQGHNSPLHF.

This chain links TRBV9 with TRBJ2-7; TRBD2 agrees at 10 bases. V lost 7 bases, J lost 2 bases, and 12 bases stayed unmatched. Germline V gene sequence: CDR1 SGDLS, CDR2 YYNGEE. The CDR3 extends over 16 amino acids. In nucleotides, the CDR3 is TGTGCCAGCGCCGAGACCCCTAGCGGGGGAACCTACGAGCAGTACTTC. Translated, it gives CASAETPSGGTYEQYF.

This chain connects TRBV15 to TRBJ1-5, with 9 bases identical to TRBD1. CDR3 length: 14 residues. Germline loops: CDR1 LNHNV, CDR2 YYDKDF (reference sequence). J gave up 2 bases and V 8 bases, and 4 bases lay outside the gene matches. The DNA for the CDR3 is TGTGCCACCGGGGGGGACAGGGGCAATCAGCCCCAGCATTTT. It codes for CATGGDRGNQPQHF.

The CDR3 nucleotides are TGTGCCAGCTCACAGGGGGCGCGCAATCAGCCCCAGCATTTT. Encoded protein: CASSQGARNQPQHF. V gene TRBV18 combines with J gene TRBJ1-5, with TRBD1 identical over 7 bases. Trimming removed 4 bases from V and 2 bases from J; junction bases left unmatched: 2. Germline V CDR1 and CDR2: KGHSH, LQKENI. The CDR3 consists of 14 residues.

Written as DNA, the CDR3 is TGTGCCAGCACCCCGGGTAGACAGGGGTTAGTGACAGATACGCAGTATTTT. It yields the protein CASTPGRQGLVTDTQYF. The chain links TRBV28 to TRBJ2-3, with TRBD1 matching over 8 bases. The V segment lost 7 bases and the J segment 3 bases; nucleotides outside the gene matches: 15. Looked up from germline, CDR1 is MDHEN and CDR2 is SYDVKM. This CDR3 contains 17 residues.

The count of this clone is one. The chain is built from TRBV5-1 and TRBJ2-3; D remains unclear. Trimming took off 9 bases at V and 2 bases at J, with 22 bases between the two ends. Germline lookup yields CDR1 SGHRS and CDR2 YFSETQ. The length of the CDR3 is 16 residues. The CDR3 DNA reads TGCGCCACTCGTAAAGACGGAGACCGTGACACAGATACGCAGTATTTT. Translation gives CATRKDGDRDTDTQYF.

J is TRBJ1-4 and V is TRBV2; TRBD1 matches at 8 bases. The J segment lost 4 bases and the V segment lost 4 bases, leaving 5 bases of the junction unmatched. CDR3 length equals 15 residues. CDR1 is SNHLY, CDR2 FYNNEI, per germline. The CDR3 nucleotides read TGTGCCAGCAGTGGGGACGGGACAGGTAATGAAAAACTGTTTTTT. Its translation is CASSGDGTGNEKLFF.

The chain has TRBV5-1 and TRBJ2-5; 8 bases fit TRBD1. Trimming removed 3 bases from V and 5 bases from J; junction bases left unmatched: 9. Germline CDR1 SGHRS, CDR2 YFSETQ. This CDR3 has 15 amino acids. CDR3 sequence: CASSSGQGIGETQYF. In nucleotides, the CDR3 is TGCGCCAGCAGCTCTGGACAGGGTATCGGGGAGACCCAGTACTTC.

The rearrangement uses TRBV7-2 and TRBJ2-7; the match to TRBD1 covers 10 bases. The CDR3 contains 15 residues. Germline V lookup: CDR1 SGHTA, CDR2 FQGNSA. Trimming removed 6 bases from V and 6 bases from J; junction bases left unmatched: 11. CDR3 loop: CASSHPGQGMFEQYF. As DNA, the CDR3 is TGTGCCAGCAGTCACCCGGGACAGGGGATGTTCGAGCAGTACTTC.

The V and J genes are TRBV25-1 and TRBJ1-5; a weak D match, TRBD1 (6 bases). Looked up from germline, CDR1 is MGHDK and CDR2 is SYGVNS. V dropped 4 bases and J dropped 7 bases, with 14 bases sitting between them. The CDR3 runs 14 residues. The CDR3 protein is CASSVTGLSQPQHF. CDR3 nucleotides: TGTGCCAGCAGTGTTACAGGGTTGAGCCAGCCCCAGCATTTT. Full variable domain (outside the CDR3, taken from reference TRBV25-1 and TRBJ1-5): EADIYQTPRYLVIGTGKKITLECSQTMGHDKMYWYQQDPGMELHLIHYSYGVNSTEKGDLSSESTVSRIRTEHFPLTLESARPSHTSQYLCASSVTGLSQPQHFGDGTRLSIL.

The genes are TRBV7-8 and TRBJ2-3; 14 nucleotides agree with TRBD2. Germline assignment: CDR1 SGHVS and CDR2 FQNEAQ. V trimming: 1 base; J trimming: 4 bases; junction bases outside the gene matches: 1. The CDR3 has 16 amino acids. DNA for the CDR3: TGTGCCAGCAGCTTAGGACTAGCGGGGGGGTCAGATACGCAGTATTTT. It encodes CASSLGLAGGSDTQYF. The full variable domain, completed using reference TRBV7-8 and TRBJ2-3, is GAGVSQSPRYKVAKRGQDVALRCDPISGHVSLFWYQQALGQGPEFLTYFQNEAQLDKSGLPSDRFFAERPEGSVSTLKIQRTQQEDSAVYLCASSLGLAGGSDTQYFGPGTRLTVL.

In this sample, this clone turned up a few times. The V call is TRBV27, the J call TRBJ2-1; 7 bases line up with TRBD1. V gave up 5 bases and J gave up 9 bases; unmatched junction bases: 7. The CDR3 totals 13 residues. The germline V gene has CDR1 MNHEY and CDR2 SMNVEV (reference sequence). The DNA for the CDR3 is TGTGCCAGCAGTCCCAGACAGGGTATTGAGCAGTTCTTC. Its translation: CASSPRQGIEQFF.

The chain recombines TRBV27 with TRBJ2-1, with 8 nucleotides matching TRBD2. After removal of 3 bases from V and 7 bases from J, the junction contained 5 bases not matched to a gene. The CDR3 contains 14 residues. Germline values: CDR1 MNHEY, CDR2 SMNVEV (reference sequence). The DNA for the CDR3 is TGTGCCAGCAGTTTCAGCGGGAGAGGAAATGAGCAGTTCTTC. This translates into CASSFSGRGNEQFF.

The V and J genes are TRBV2 and TRBJ1-2; TRBD1 is a possible D gene (5 bases). Trimming shortened V by 2 bases and J by 2 bases, and 9 bases separated the two germline ends. The CDR3 is 14 residues long. The germline CDR1 and CDR2 sequences are SNHLY and FYNNEI. The CDR3 is CASSEWGGNYGYTF. The CDR3 DNA reads TGTGCCAGCAGTGAATGGGGGGGGAACTATGGCTACACCTTC.

The chain couples TRBV10-3 to TRBJ1-1; D gene ambiguous. There are 12 residues in the CDR3. Between the trimmed V and J ends, which lost 3 bases and 2 bases, there was a span of 4 bases. The V gene's germline CDR1 is ENHRY and CDR2 SYGVKD. The CDR3 DNA reads TGTGCCATCAGTGAATCTAACACTGAAGCTTTCTTT. Amino acids: CAISESNTEAFF.

The gene calls are TRBV6-4 and TRBJ2-2; 11 bases map to TRBD2. V was clipped by 4 bases and J by 5 bases; unmatched bases: 3. The CDR3 is 15 residues long. Germline CDR1 and CDR2: MRHNA and SNTAGT. CDR3 protein: CASSVGLAGTGELFF. The CDR3 bases are TGTGCCAGCAGTGTTGGACTAGCGGGTACCGGGGAGCTGTTTTTT.

The chain combines TRBV5-6 with TRBJ2-1; TRBD2 matches at 9 bases. The CDR3 extends over 16 amino acids. CDR1 is SGHDT, CDR2 YYEEEE, per germline. V lost 6 bases to trimming and J lost 13 bases; unmatched junction nucleotides: 20. The CDR3 reads CASNLVPASGEEEQFF. CDR3 DNA sequence: TGTGCCAGCAACCTAGTTCCAGCTAGCGGGGAGGAGGAACAGTTCTTC.

This chain uses TRBV5-1 with TRBJ2-3; 11 bases line up with TRBD2. CDR1 and CDR2 (germline): SGHRS, YFSETQ. V trimming: 4 bases; J trimming: 6 bases; junction bases outside the gene matches: 7. The CDR3 is 15 amino acids. The CDR3 is CASSPLAGASDTQYF. The CDR3 nucleotides read TGCGCCAGCAGCCCACTAGCGGGAGCCTCCGATACGCAGTATTTT.

The rearrangement links TRBV28 to TRBJ1-3, with D possibly being TRBD1 (5 bases). The V and J ends lost 5 bases and 0 bases respectively, with 14 bases between them. Germline CDR1 is MDHEN and CDR2 is SYDVKM. The CDR3 is 16 residues long. The CDR3, as DNA: TGTGCCAGCAGTGAAGGAGGGGAGATCTCTGGAAACACCATATATTTT. Its protein product is CASSEGGEISGNTIYF. The full variable domain, in which reference TRBV28 and TRBJ1-3 provide the parts outside the CDR3, is DVKVTQSSRYLVKRTGEKVFLECVQDMDHENMFWYRQDPGLGLRLIYFSYDVKMKEKGDIPEGYSVSREKKERFSLILESASTNQTSMYLCASSEGGEISGNTIYFGEGSWLTVV.

J is TRBJ2-6 and V is TRBV1; the table gives TRBD2 as D, unverified against the DNA. TRBV1 is a pseudogene locus. CDR3 length: 17 residues. The CDR3 nucleotides are TGCACCAGCAGCCCTCCGCGGGGGGGCTCTGGGGCCAACGTCCTGACTTTC. Its protein is CTSSPPRGGSGANVLTF.